Below, 21 T cell receptor beta chains from the same sample are listed, as sequenced in a study of PD-1 blockade in classical Hodgkin lymphoma. The time point was: cycle 4 day 1 (C4D1), after more than five weeks of nivolumab. Every patient had relapsed following autologous stem cell transplantation, and cohorts differed in brentuximab vedotin exposure. Measured with immunoSEQ multiplex PCR; TCRdb has only the in-frame clones, and not every one. The table has under 20,000 clones, around three quarters seen once; the top ten hold 40%. The sequencing used peripheral blood mononuclear cells (PBMCs), collected before the fourth cycle of nivolumab. The source of these receptors is a human donor with classical Hodgkin lymphoma.

The chain employs TRBV5-4 and TRBJ1-2, with 12 bases identical to TRBD1. This CDR3 has 18 residues. The germline V gene has CDR1 SGHNT and CDR2 YYREEE (reference sequence). With 2 bases clipped from V and 2 bases from J, the junction kept 10 bases outside the gene matches. The CDR3 DNA sequence: TGTGCCAGCAGCTTTGGCCGGGACAGGGGGCGCGGGAACTATGGCTACACCTTC. This sequence encodes CASSFGRDRGRGNYGYTF.

The V gene is TRBV19, the J gene TRBJ2-3; possible D gene TRBD2, 6 bases. V lost 5 bases to trimming and J lost 5 bases, with 11 bases between them. The CDR3 covers 13 residues. The germline V gene has CDR1 LNHDA and CDR2 SQIVND (reference sequence). The CDR3 loop reads CASSRAGRDTQYF. The CDR3 bases are TGTGCCAGTAGTCGGGCGGGGCGAGATACGCAGTATTTT.

The chain links TRBV7-2 to TRBJ1-2; tentatively, D is TRBD1 (5 bases). The CDR3 is 18 residues long. The germline gives CDR1 SGHTA, CDR2 FQGNSA. Trimming left V 1 base short and J 1 base short, with 19 bases between. Here the CDR3 DNA reads TGTGCCAGCAGCTTAGTAGCCCCGGGGGGGGTTAATAACTATGGCTACACCTTC. Translating it yields CASSLVAPGGVNNYGYTF.

There are a few counts of this clone. V usage is TRBV25-1 and J usage is TRBJ2-7, with D maybe TRBD2 (6 bases). Germline V gene lookup returns CDR1 MGHDK and CDR2 SYGVNS. The CDR3 consists of 14 residues. V lost 6 bases to trimming and J lost 0 bases, with 12 bases between them. The CDR3 sequence is CASSDPGLSYEQYF. CDR3 sequence (DNA): TGTGCCAGCAGCGACCCGGGACTCTCCTACGAGCAGTACTTC.

This clone was counted a few times. The chain employs TRBV21-1 and TRBJ1-2; the table gives TRBD1 as D, unverified against the DNA. TRBV21-1 is annotated as a pseudogene. This CDR3 has 14 amino acids. The CDR3 DNA follows: TGTGCCAGCAGGAAGACAGGGGGGAACTATGGCTACACCTTC. Translation: CASRKTGGNYGYTF.

This clone showed up just once. The chain joins TRBV6-1 to TRBJ1-4; D not certain. Germline CDR1 is MNHNS and CDR2 is SASEGT. This CDR3 has 14 residues. Trimming took 8 bases from V and 2 from J, leaving 12 bases between them. In DNA form, the CDR3 reads TGTGCCAGCGGGAGGGTTCGGACTAATGAAAAACTGTTTTTT. This codes for CASGRVRTNEKLFF.

The chain couples TRBV7-9 to TRBJ2-3; 10 bases agree with TRBD2. Germline CDR1 SEHNR, CDR2 FQNEAQ (reference sequence). The CDR3 loop spans 19 amino acids. The V gene end was trimmed by 3 bases and the J gene end by 2 bases; junction bases not matched to a gene: 14. The CDR3 region is CASSFRASGRGGLTDTQYF. DNA for the CDR3: TGTGCCAGCAGCTTCAGGGCTAGCGGGAGAGGGGGACTCACAGATACGCAGTATTTT.

This chain uses TRBV30 with TRBJ1-2, with a possible D match to TRBD1 (6 bases). The germline gives CDR1 GTSNPN, CDR2 SVGIG (reference sequence). Trimming removed 8 bases at V and 9 bases at J, with 19 bases between. The CDR3 has 12 residues. The CDR3 here is CAGGRGEVSYTF. CDR3 DNA sequence: TGTGCCGGGGGCCGAGGGGAAGTGAGCTACACCTTC.

The chain has TRBV28 and TRBJ1-2; TRBD1 matches 9 bases. The V gene's germline CDR1 is MDHEN and CDR2 SYDVKM. The CDR3 loop spans 14 amino acids. With V trimmed by 3 bases and J by 4 bases, 3 bases remained unmatched. CDR3 in amino acids: CASSFGQGFYGYTF. For the CDR3, the DNA is TGTGCCAGCAGTTTCGGACAGGGGTTCTATGGCTACACCTTC.

This clone was seen a few times. The chain employs TRBV7-2 and TRBJ1-2, with 7 bases fitting TRBD1. The V gene end was trimmed by 9 bases and the J gene end by 6 bases; junction bases not matched to a gene: 10. In germline, CDR1 is SGHTA, CDR2 FQGNSA. The CDR3 loop spans 13 amino acids. CDR3: CARSKGGADGYTF. CDR3 nucleotides: TGTGCCAGAAGTAAAGGGGGCGCTGATGGCTACACCTTC.

This clone was counted only a few times. This chain joins TRBV7-9 and TRBJ1-1, with unresolved D. The V gene's germline CDR1 is SEHNR and CDR2 FQNEAQ (reference sequence). The CDR3 totals 14 residues. V was cut by 1 base and J by 11 bases, with 17 bases left in between. In nucleotides, the CDR3 is TGTGCCAGCAGCTTAGGGGGTAACGCCTTTGCTGCTTTCTTT. Its protein is CASSLGGNAFAAFF.

This chain links TRBV6-6 with TRBJ2-7; no definite D call. The CDR3 consists of 11 residues. V gave up 2 bases and J gave up 6 bases, with 5 bases separating them. Germline loops: CDR1 MNHNY, CDR2 SVGAGI (reference sequence). CDR3 in DNA: TGTGCCAGCAGTTACGCGGCCGAGCAGTACTTC. It translates to CASSYAAEQYF.

This sequence joins TRBV6-5 and TRBJ2-1; no firm D call. Trimming took 0 bases from V and 5 from J, leaving 11 bases between them. Germline loops: CDR1 MNHEY, CDR2 SVGAGI. There are 15 residues in the CDR3. DNA for the CDR3: TGTGCCAGCAGTTACTCGGGCGCCGTCAACAATGAGCAGTTCTTC. This sequence encodes CASSYSGAVNNEQFF.

J is TRBJ1-1 and V is TRBV29-1, with D possibly being TRBD1 (5 bases). CDR1 is SQVTM and CDR2 is ANQGSEA in the germline V gene. The CDR3 extends over 12 amino acids. Trimming took 7 bases from V and 1 from J, leaving 10 bases between them. Here the CDR3 reads CSGDTGNTEAFF. As DNA, the CDR3 is TGCAGCGGGGATACAGGGAACACTGAAGCTTTCTTT. Supplemented by reference TRBV29-1 and TRBJ1-1, the full variable domain reads SAVISQKPSRDICQRGTSLTIQCQVDSQVTMMFWYRQQPGQSLTLIATANQGSEATYESGFVIDKFPISRPNLTFSTLTVSNMSPEDSSIYLCSGDTGNTEAFFGQGTRLTVV.

This chain joins TRBV7-9 and TRBJ1-2, with 9 bases fitting TRBD1. Germline loops: CDR1 SEHNR, CDR2 FQNEAQ (reference sequence). With 6 bases clipped from V and 4 bases from J, the junction kept 9 bases outside the gene matches. The CDR3 contains 15 residues. This CDR3 reads CASSLPGTGTYGYTF. The CDR3 coding sequence is TGTGCCAGCAGTCTCCCCGGGACAGGGACCTATGGCTACACCTTC.

The CDR3: CASSAGQEAFF. The CDR3 DNA reads as TGTGCCAGCAGTGCCGGACAGGAAGCTTTCTTT. The V gene is TRBV6-1, the J gene TRBJ1-1, with D possibly matching TRBD1 (6 bases). The CDR3 contains 11 residues. The ends were cut back, 4 bases at V and 8 bases at J, with 8 bases in the middle. From germline, CDR1 is MNHNS and CDR2 SASEGT.

The table lists this clone with a few counts. V is TRBV27 and J is TRBJ2-5; the D is unclear. Germline CDR1 MNHEY, CDR2 SMNVEV (reference sequence). The CDR3 runs to 8 residues. Trimming left V 11 bases short and J 2 bases short, with 0 bases between. The CDR3 DNA reads as TGTGCCCAAGAGACCCAGTACTTC. It is translated as CAQETQYF.

This rearrangement joins TRBV7-2 to TRBJ2-5; 12 bases match TRBD1. CDR1 and CDR2 from the germline V gene are SGHTA and FQGNSA. The CDR3 spans 16 residues. V trimming: 7 bases; J trimming: 5 bases; junction bases outside the gene matches: 11. The CDR3 DNA reads as TGTGCCAGCACCCCGAGGGGACAGGGGGCGTGGGAGACCCAGTACTTC. This codes for CASTPRGQGAWETQYF.

The rearrangement uses TRBV7-9 and TRBJ2-2; tentatively, D is TRBD2 (5 bases). Trimming pared 5 bases from V and 0 bases from J, leaving 19 bases between. This CDR3 comprises 18 residues. Germline V lookup: CDR1 SEHNR, CDR2 FQNEAQ (reference sequence). CDR3 protein: CASSVSPGTPANTGELFF. The DNA of the CDR3 is TGTGCCAGCAGCGTTTCTCCGGGAACTCCCGCGAACACCGGGGAGCTGTTTTTT.

The DNA for the CDR3 is TGTGCCAGCAGCTTTGAGTTGGGCACCGGGGAGCTGTTTTTT. This codes for CASSFELGTGELFF. The rearrangement joins TRBV11-3 to TRBJ2-2, with D unresolved. Germline V lookup: CDR1 SGHNT, CDR2 YENEEA. Trimming shortened V by 3 bases and J by 4 bases, and 9 bases separated the two germline ends. The CDR3 is 14 amino acids.

The chain uses TRBV11-2 and TRBJ1-3, with D perhaps matching TRBD1 (6 bases). V lost 0 bases and J lost 7, with 19 bases in between. Germline V CDR1 and CDR2: SGHAT, FQNNGV. The CDR3 runs to 17 residues. CDR3 nucleotide sequence: TGTGCCAGCAGCTTAGATCGTGTTTCAATAGGGGGGAACACCATATATTTT. Its translation: CASSLDRVSIGGNTIYF.